These T cell receptor beta chains were read from a single sample in a study of cytomegalovirus exposure and HLA in healthy donors. Clones were read by immunoSEQ multiplex PCR, and TCRdb kept only the in-frame ones, dropping some. Among about 100,000 clones listed, about three quarters were seen once. The source material was PBMCs. The receptors shown here come from a man aged 40-49 years in good health and CMV-seropositive. CDR3s include the opening cysteine and the closing phenylalanine or tryptophan. A D gene is named only where the DNA matches it firmly. Expanded clones are given a class, and other clones once, few, many or no size at all.

NA	TRBV7-8	NA	TRBJ1-1	CASSLEGRANTEAFF	TGTGCCAGCAGCTTAGAGGGCAGGGCGAACACTGAAGCTTTCTTT
NA	TRBV30	once	TRBJ2-7	CAWSARDIVKFRGRQYF	TGTGCCTGGAGCGCACGGGACATCGTAAAATTTCGGGGTAGGCAGTACTTC
TRBD2	TRBV2	NA	TRBJ2-3	CASSGGRGGTDTQYF	TGTGCCAGCAGTGGGGGACGGGGGGGTACAGATACGCAGTATTTT
NA	TRBV19	NA	TRBJ2-4	CASSGSGDIQYF	TGTGCCAGTAGTGGTTCAGGGGACATTCAGTACTTC
NA	TRBV11-2	NA	TRBJ2-2	CASSLEFRQANTGELFF	TGTGCCAGCAGCTTAGAATTCCGACAGGCGAACACCGGGGAGCTGTTTTTT
NA	TRBV6-5	NA	TRBJ2-4	CASSMGLVFIQYF	TGTGCCAGCAGCATGGGACTGGTTTTCATTCAGTACTTC
NA	TRBV29-1	once	TRBJ2-3	CSVEGRGVDTQYF	TGCAGCGTTGAGGGCAGGGGGGTAGATACGCAGTATTTT
NA	TRBV5-4	many	TRBJ1-1	CASSPTGSSGGNTEAFF	TGTGCCAGCAGCCCGACAGGTTCCAGTGGGGGGAACACTGAAGCTTTCTTT
TRBD1	TRBV4-2	NA	TRBJ1-2	CASSQGGQGANYGYTF	TGTGCCAGCAGCCAAGGGGGGCAGGGGGCAAACTATGGCTACACCTTC
TRBD2	TRBV13	NA	TRBJ2-5	CASSLGTSGETQYF	TGTGCCAGCAGCCTCGGGACTAGCGGAGAGACCCAGTACTTC
TRBD1	TRBV27	NA	TRBJ1-3	CASSSWTGEGSGNTIYF	TGTGCCAGCAGTTCCTGGACAGGGGAAGGGAGCGGAAACACCATATATTTT
TRBD1	TRBV19	NA	TRBJ2-2	CASSRGTAGELFF	TGTGCCAGTAGCCGAGGGACAGCCGGGGAGCTGTTTTTT
NA	TRBV6-1	NA	TRBJ1-2	CASSEARGDLTF	TGTGCCAGCAGTGAAGCGCGGGGAGACCTCACCTTC
TRBD1	TRBV28	NA	TRBJ1-2	CASSTGTGRGGYTF	TGTGCCAGCAGCACCGGGACAGGGAGAGGAGGCTACACCTTC
NA	TRBV6-4	NA	TRBJ2-7	CASSDTAGPQGEQYF	TGTGCCAGCAGTGACACAGCGGGTCCCCAGGGCGAGCAGTACTTC
NA	TRBV6-5	NA	TRBJ2-3	CASRTGLISTDTQYF	TGTGCCAGCAGAACCGGACTAATCAGCACAGATACGCAGTATTTT
TRBD1	TRBV29-1	NA	TRBJ1-2	CSVGQGGTYGYTF	TGCAGCGTGGGACAGGGAGGTACCTATGGCTACACCTTC
NA	TRBV11-3	NA	TRBJ1-3	CASSLVVIGPGSGNTIYF	TGTGCCAGCAGCTTAGTTGTCATAGGTCCAGGGAGCGGGAACACCATATATTTT
TRBD2	TRBV28	NA	TRBJ2-3	CASSPPSGVTDTQYF	TGTGCCAGCAGTCCTCCTAGCGGGGTAACAGATACGCAGTATTTT
NA	TRBV11-2	NA	TRBJ1-3	CASSLLWTVSGNTIYF	TGTGCCAGCAGCTTATTGTGGACAGTCTCTGGAAACACCATATATTTT
NA	TRBV2	NA	TRBJ2-3	CASSEETRDTQYF	TGTGCCAGCAGTGAGGAGACCCGGGATACGCAGTATTTT
TRBD1	TRBV11-2	NA	TRBJ2-7	CASRSTGGAFYEQYF	TGTGCCAGCAGATCGACAGGGGGCGCTTTCTACGAGCAGTACTTC
TRBD2	TRBV7-6	NA	TRBJ2-1	CASSDTYSGGGNEQFF	TGTGCCAGCAGCGACACATATAGCGGGGGGGGGAATGAGCAGTTCTTC
NA	TRBV20-1	once	TRBJ2-7	CSALQGNEQYF	TGCAGTGCGTTACAGGGCAACGAGCAGTACTTC
NA	TRBV7-9	NA	TRBJ2-3	CASSLDTADTQYF	TGTGCCAGCAGCCTTGATACGGCAGATACGCAGTATTTT
TRBD1	TRBV27	NA	TRBJ2-7	CASGQGAYEQYF	TGTGCCAGTGGACAGGGAGCCTACGAGCAGTACTTC
TRBD2	TRBV6-1	NA	TRBJ2-5	CASSSTSGGPETQYF	TGTGCCAGCAGTTCCACTAGCGGGGGGCCAGAGACCCAGTACTTC
TRBD2	TRBV18	NA	TRBJ2-7	CASSPGLADSYEQYF	TGTGCCAGCTCGCCGGGACTAGCCGATTCCTACGAGCAGTACTTC
TRBD1	TRBV18	NA	TRBJ1-1	CASSPTGGTNTEAFF	TGTGCCAGCTCACCGACAGGGGGAACGAACACTGAAGCTTTCTTT
NA	TRBV7-6	NA	TRBJ1-4	CASSREATNEKLFF	TGTGCCAGCAGTCGAGAGGCAACTAATGAAAAACTGTTTTTT
TRBD1	TRBV5-6	NA	TRBJ1-1	CASSWGQGASGAFF	TGTGCCAGCAGCTGGGGCCAGGGGGCGTCGGGAGCTTTCTTT
TRBD2	TRBV13	NA	TRBJ2-3	CASSLGRVAGNTDTQYF	TGTGCCAGCAGCTTAGGGCGAGTAGCGGGGAACACAGATACGCAGTATTTT
TRBD1	TRBV25-1	NA	TRBJ2-7	CASSARTGSAYEQYF	TGTGCCAGCAGTGCCCGGACAGGGAGTGCCTACGAGCAGTACTTC
NA	TRBV6-1	once	TRBJ1-4	CASSDGRYNEKLFF	TGTGCCAGCAGTGACGGGAGATATAATGAAAAACTGTTTTTT
TRBD1	TRBV29-1	NA	TRBJ2-7	CSVAPLTGGYEQYF	TGCAGCGTCGCGCCCTTAACAGGGGGGTACGAGCAGTACTTC
NA	TRBV5-1	NA	TRBJ2-7	CASRVGGDSYEQYF	TGCGCCAGCAGAGTTGGCGGGGACTCCTACGAGCAGTACTTC
TRBD2	TRBV2	NA	TRBJ2-1	CASRLAGLNNEQFF	TGTGCCAGCCGACTAGCGGGGTTGAACAATGAGCAGTTCTTC